The 32 T cell receptor beta chains reported below all come from one sample, sequenced in a study of technical replicates of blood from a few donors. Assay used: immunoSEQ multiplex PCR; TCRdb lists only in-frame clones, some missing. The sample yields 78,000 or so clones, roughly 91% seen once. Sequenced: T cells isolated from PBMCs. The source is a human donor in good health. Some clones in this sample may be carry-over from other donors' samples.

The chain couples TRBV30 to TRBJ2-5; D is perhaps TRBD1 (5 bases). Per the germline V gene, CDR1 is GTSNPN and CDR2 is SVGIG (reference sequence). Between the trimmed V and J ends, which lost 2 bases and 2 bases, there was a span of 15 bases. This CDR3 comprises 15 residues. The CDR3 sequence is CAWSPPGKLQETQYF. The CDR3 nucleotides read TGTGCCTGGAGTCCCCCAGGGAAACTACAAGAGACCCAGTACTTC.

In its sample, this clone was seen once. The J gene is TRBJ2-6, the V gene TRBV27; D is ambiguous. Germline CDR1 and CDR2: MNHEY and SMNVEV (reference sequence). This CDR3 is 18 amino acids long. The V end was cut by 4 bases, the J end by 0 bases, with 16 bases between. This CDR3 is CASSSSFLYSSGANVLTF. The CDR3 DNA reads TGTGCCAGCAGTTCATCCTTCCTTTACTCCTCTGGGGCCAACGTCCTGACTTTC.

This clone was recorded once. The CDR3 loop is CASSMDSTGYGYTF. CDR3 sequence (DNA): TGTGCCAGTAGTATGGACAGTACGGGTTATGGCTACACCTTC. This chain joins TRBV19 and TRBJ1-2; possibly TRBD1 for D (6 bases). In germline, CDR1 is LNHDA, CDR2 SQIVND (reference sequence). V lost 3 bases and J lost 5, with 13 bases in between. This CDR3 contains 14 residues.

This clone came up a few times. The V and J genes are TRBV19 and TRBJ1-4, with TRBD1 identical over 7 bases. Germline values: CDR1 LNHDA, CDR2 SQIVND (reference sequence). This CDR3 is built from 14 residues. With V trimmed by 7 bases and J by 7 bases, 9 bases remained unmatched. CDR3 sequence: CASNAGTAGEKLFF. The CDR3 DNA sequence: TGTGCCAGTAACGCCGGGACAGCGGGTGAAAAACTGTTTTTT.

This clone was seen just once. It is likely a read error, because the conserved phenylalanine at the end of the CDR3 is missing. The chain has TRBV28 and TRBJ1-5; D perhaps matches TRBD1 (6 bases). With 6 bases removed from V and 3 bases from J, the gap between germline ends came to 15 bases. CDR1 is MDHEN, CDR2 SYDVKM, per germline. This CDR3 region has 15 residues. DNA for the CDR3: TGTGCCAGCAGCCACCTATACAGGGACAATCAGCCCCAGCATCTT. Its translation is CASSHLYRDNQPQHL.

J is TRBJ2-7 and V is TRBV5-1, with TRBD1 matching over 9 bases. V trimming: 6 bases; J trimming: 6 bases; junction bases outside the gene matches: 4. The CDR3 length is 12 residues. Germline CDR1 reads SGHRS; CDR2 reads YFSETQ. The CDR3 spells CASKQGASEQYF. The CDR3 nucleotides are TGCGCCAGCAAACAGGGGGCGAGCGAGCAGTACTTC.

V usage is TRBV5-1 and J usage is TRBJ1-5; D gene uncertain. From germline, CDR1 is SGHRS and CDR2 YFSETQ. The V and J ends lost 0 bases and 7 bases respectively, with 14 bases between them. CDR3 size: 15 residues. The CDR3 nucleotides are TGCGCCAGCAGCTTGGTTGGTCCGCCAGAACAGCCCCAGCATTTT. Its translation is CASSLVGPPEQPQHF.

The chain recombines TRBV27 with TRBJ2-3; 10 nucleotides match TRBD2. CDR3 length: 16 residues. The germline CDR1 and CDR2 sequences are MNHEY and SMNVEV (reference sequence). Trimming removed 6 bases from V and 4 bases from J; junction bases left unmatched: 10. DNA of the CDR3: TGTGCCAGCAGGCGTTTAGCGGGAGGAGATCCAGATACGCAGTATTTT. Protein product: CASRRLAGGDPDTQYF.

The genes are TRBV4-2 and TRBJ2-7, with TRBD2 matching over 10 bases. The CDR3 length is 16 residues. V gave up 3 bases and J gave up 3 bases; unmatched junction bases: 8. Germline assignment: CDR1 LGHNA and CDR2 YNFKEQ. DNA for the CDR3: TGTGCCAGCAGCCAGGCTCGGACTAGCGGAGTCTACGAGCAGTACTTC. Its translation is CASSQARTSGVYEQYF.

The chain employs TRBV7-9 and TRBJ2-3; possible D gene TRBD2, 6 bases. The CDR3 spans 16 residues. Trimming removed 4 bases at V and 3 bases at J, with 17 bases between. The V gene's germline CDR1 is SEHNR and CDR2 FQNEAQ (reference sequence). The chain's CDR3 is CASSSVTREDTDTQYF. The DNA of the CDR3 is TGTGCCAGCAGCTCGGTTACCAGGGAGGATACAGATACGCAGTATTTT.

This rearrangement joins TRBV6-6 to TRBJ1-1; 7 bases are a match to TRBD1. This CDR3 comprises 13 residues. Unmatched junction bases numbered 5, after V lost 2 bases and J lost 8 bases. Germline loops: CDR1 MNHNY, CDR2 SVGAGI (reference sequence). The DNA for the CDR3 is TGTGCCAGCAGTTACGCCGACAGGGCAGAAGCTTTCTTT. It translates to CASSYADRAEAFF.

This clone was seen more than once but under ten times. V gene TRBV30 combines with J gene TRBJ2-7; no reliable D call. CDR1 is GTSNPN and CDR2 is SVGIG in the germline V gene (reference sequence). This CDR3 is 13 amino acids long. Trimming took off 6 bases at V and 5 bases at J, with 17 bases between the two ends. The CDR3 spells CACALYTKHEQYF. CDR3 DNA sequence: TGTGCCTGCGCCCTATATACGAAACACGAGCAGTACTTC.

The chain links TRBV7-6 to TRBJ2-2; 9 bases line up with TRBD2. The germline gives CDR1 SGHVS, CDR2 FNYEAQ. Losses at the gene ends were 5 bases for V and 5 bases for J; bases not matched to a gene: 6. The CDR3 is 15 residues long. CDR3 sequence (DNA): TGTGCCAGCAGCGTCTTAGCGGGAGTTACCGGGGAGCTGTTTTTT. Translation: CASSVLAGVTGELFF. Variable domain in full (rest from reference TRBV7-6 and TRBJ2-2): GAGVSQSPRYKVTKRGQDVALRCDPISGHVSLYWYRQALGQGPEFLTYFNYEAQQDKSGLPNDRFSAERPEGSISTLTIQRTEQRDSAMYRCASSVLAGVTGELFFGEGSRLTVL.

CDR3 sequence reads: CATSRDPGTGDYEQYF. In DNA form, the CDR3 reads TGTGCCACCAGCAGAGATCCCGGGACAGGCGACTACGAGCAGTACTTC. J is TRBJ2-7 and V is TRBV15; 8 bases map to TRBD1. V dropped 0 bases and J dropped 3; count of bases not matched to a gene: 7. The CDR3 sequence is 16 residues long. From germline, CDR1 is LNHNV and CDR2 YYDKDF (reference sequence).

The chain employs TRBV2 and TRBJ1-3; perhaps TRBD1 as D (5 bases). The V end lost 5 bases, the J end lost 2 bases, and 16 bases lay between the germline ends. The length of the CDR3 is 16 residues. Germline CDR1 SNHLY, CDR2 FYNNEI. CDR3 in DNA: TGTGCCAGCAGTACTCAGGGTCTGCGCCCTGGAAACACCATATATTTT. Amino acids: CASSTQGLRPGNTIYF.

The chain employs TRBV28 and TRBJ2-5, with D possibly matching TRBD1 (5 bases). V dropped 2 bases and J dropped 6 bases, with 13 bases sitting between them. Germline CDR1 reads MDHEN; CDR2 reads SYDVKM. There are 14 residues in the CDR3. CDR3 residues: CASSLARGAQTQYF. The CDR3 nucleotides read TGTGCCAGCAGTTTAGCAAGGGGCGCACAGACCCAGTACTTC.

V is TRBV11-3 and J is TRBJ1-1, with a tentative D call TRBD1 (6 bases). The germline V gene encodes CDR1 SGHNT and CDR2 YENEEA. This CDR3 has 13 amino acids. V lost 0 bases and J 5 bases, leaving 7 bases between the germline ends. Written as DNA, the CDR3 is TGTGCCAGCAGCTTAGAAAGGGGGACTGAAGCTTTCTTT. It specifies CASSLERGTEAFF.

This clone was recorded once. This chain links TRBV5-1 with TRBJ2-3; 9 nucleotides line up with TRBD2. With 0 bases clipped from V and 6 bases from J, the junction kept 14 bases outside the gene matches. Germline CDR1 SGHRS, CDR2 YFSETQ. This CDR3 has 18 residues. CDR3 residues: CASSLASPAGGWGDTQYF. The DNA for the CDR3 is TGCGCCAGCAGCTTGGCCTCCCCAGCGGGAGGTTGGGGGGATACGCAGTATTTT.

The chain has TRBV15 and TRBJ2-3; TRBD2 agrees at 7 bases. V shed 3 bases, J shed 0 bases, and the junction held 9 bases outside the gene matches. The CDR3 consists of 17 residues. The germline gives CDR1 LNHNV, CDR2 YYDKDF (reference sequence). The CDR3, as DNA: TGTGCCACCAGCAGGGATCTAGCGGAACTTAGCACAGATACGCAGTATTTT. This codes for CATSRDLAELSTDTQYF. The full variable domain, its missing parts supplied by reference TRBV15 and TRBJ2-3, is DAMVIQNPRYQVTQFGKPVTLSCSQTLNHNVMYWYQQKSSQAPKLLFHYYDKDFNNEADTPDNFQSRRPNTSFCFLDIRSPGLGDTAMYLCATSRDLAELSTDTQYFGPGTRLTVL.

The V call is TRBV6-1, the J call TRBJ1-1; no reliable D call. Germline CDR1 MNHNS, CDR2 SASEGT. The V gene lost 1 base and the J gene lost 3 bases, with 15 bases spanning the gap. The CDR3 contains 16 residues. The CDR3 nucleotides are TGTGCCAGCAGTGAAGTCCGGACTAGATGGGACACTGAAGCTTTCTTT. Residues: CASSEVRTRWDTEAFF.

This chain links TRBV4-2 with TRBJ2-7, with 9 bases matching TRBD1. Trimming removed 0 bases from V and 1 base from J; junction bases left unmatched: 10. CDR1 and CDR2 (germline): LGHNA, YNFKEQ. The CDR3 is 18 residues long. In DNA, the CDR3 is TGTGCCAGCAGCCAAGATGTCTCTTGGGACAGGGTGTCCTACGAGCAGTACTTC. The encoded protein is CASSQDVSWDRVSYEQYF.

This clone came up once. V gene TRBV4-1 combines with J gene TRBJ2-1; the D gene is possibly TRBD1 (5 bases). Germline CDR1 is MGHRA and CDR2 is YSYEKL. The CDR3 is 17 residues long. Between the trimmed V and J ends, which lost 4 bases and 0 bases, there was a span of 16 bases. The CDR3 DNA follows: TGCGCCAGCAGCCGAAGCCCCCAGGGCTTCTCCTACAATGAGCAGTTCTTC. Its protein product is CASSRSPQGFSYNEQFF.

The rearrangement joins TRBV11-2 to TRBJ2-7; TRBD2 matches 8 bases. The CDR3 has 14 amino acids. Unmatched junction bases numbered 12, after V lost 8 bases and J lost 6 bases. Germline V gives CDR1 SGHAT, CDR2 FQNNGV. The CDR3 here is CASSGLALPSEQYF. DNA of the CDR3: TGTGCCAGCTCCGGACTAGCCCTTCCCTCCGAGCAGTACTTC.

The chain links TRBV18 to TRBJ1-6; tentative D call: TRBD1 (5 bases). The CDR3 is 16 amino acids. V was clipped by 6 bases and J by 3 bases, with 15 bases between them. Germline assignment: CDR1 KGHSH and CDR2 LQKENI. CDR3 region: CASSPDPGIYNSPLHF. The CDR3 DNA sequence: TGTGCCAGCTCCCCGGACCCAGGGATCTATAATTCACCCCTCCACTTT.

The rearrangement uses TRBV14 and TRBJ2-2; tentative D call: TRBD2 (6 bases). The V and J ends lost 0 bases and 3 bases respectively, with 17 bases between them. The CDR3 extends over 18 amino acids. Germline CDR1 is SGHDN and CDR2 is FVKESK. CDR3 DNA: TGTGCCAGCAGCCAAGAACCGGCGGGAAAGAGAGACACCGGGGAGCTGTTTTTT. This encodes CASSQEPAGKRDTGELFF.

The chain joins TRBV6-5 to TRBJ1-2; no definite D call. V was cut by 0 bases and J by 4 bases, with 12 bases left in between. The CDR3 spans 15 residues. Per germline, CDR1 MNHEY and CDR2 SVGAGI. In DNA form, the CDR3 reads TGTGCCAGCAGTTACTCGAATCCAGGCGTCTATGGCTACACCTTC. As protein: CASSYSNPGVYGYTF.

This chain connects TRBV7-9 to TRBJ2-6, with unresolved D. Germline CDR1 SEHNR, CDR2 FQNEAQ (reference sequence). Deletions cut 3 bases from V and 3 bases from J, with 3 bases between. The CDR3 runs 13 residues. In DNA form, the CDR3 reads TGTGCCAGCAGCTTCGGTGGGGCCAACGTCCTGACTTTC. Its protein product is CASSFGGANVLTF.

The CDR3 reads CASSSGTSGRVSTDTQYF. The CDR3 DNA is TGTGCCAGCAGCTCCGGGACTAGCGGGAGGGTTAGCACAGATACGCAGTATTTT. The rearrangement joins TRBV11-2 to TRBJ2-3; 16 bases line up with TRBD2. Trimming at V came to 4 bases and at J to 0 bases, leaving 4 bases not matched to a gene. The germline CDR1 and CDR2 sequences are SGHAT and FQNNGV. The CDR3 spans 18 residues. Supplemented by reference TRBV11-2 and TRBJ2-3, the full variable domain reads EAGVAQSPRYKIIEKRQSVAFWCNPISGHATLYWYQQILGQGPKLLIQFQNNGVVDDSQLPKDRFSAERLKGVDSTLKIQPAKLEDSAVYLCASSSGTSGRVSTDTQYFGPGTRLTVL.

The genes are TRBV5-4 and TRBJ2-5; 14 nucleotides agree with TRBD2. The CDR3 totals 15 residues. Germline CDR1 and CDR2: SGHNT and YYREEE (reference sequence). V gave up 3 bases and J gave up 14 bases; unmatched junction bases: 12. DNA of the CDR3: TGTGCCAGCAGCTCCACAAAGACTAGCGGGGGGGGGTCCTACTTC. Translated, it gives CASSSTKTSGGGSYF.

The gene calls are TRBV18 and TRBJ2-2, with unresolved D. This CDR3 has 15 amino acids. Germline V CDR1 and CDR2: KGHSH, LQKENI. V lost 2 bases, J lost 2 bases, and 9 bases lay in between. CDR3 nucleotides: TGTGCCAGCTCACCAAGATCAGATAACACCGGGGAGCTGTTTTTT. Translation gives CASSPRSDNTGELFF.

The rearrangement uses TRBV7-5 and TRBJ2-1; TRBD2, the table's D call, was not compared with the DNA. TRBV7-5 is deemed a pseudogene. The length of the CDR3 is 17 residues. Written as DNA, the CDR3 is TGTGTCAGAAGGGGACTAGCGGGTCTTCGCTCCTACAATGAGCAGTTCTTC. Translating gives CVRRGLAGLRSYNEQFF.

V gene TRBV19 combines with J gene TRBJ2-3; tentative D call: TRBD1 (6 bases). Germline-derived CDR1 and CDR2 are LNHDA and SQIVND (reference sequence). The ends were cut back, 6 bases at V and 1 base at J, with 17 bases in the middle. The CDR3 extends over 16 amino acids. As DNA, the CDR3 is TGTGCCAGTAGCATCGGGACACCGGGCGGCACAGATACGCAGTATTTT. Its translation is CASSIGTPGGTDTQYF.